The entry below describes one T cell receptor (beta chain). The germline V and J ends were trimmed by 5 bases and 7 bases, with 14 bases remaining between them. Per the germline V gene, CDR1 is WNHNN and CDR2 is SYGVQD (reference sequence). This CDR3 comprises 13 residues. Assay used: immunoSEQ multiplex PCR; TCRdb lists only in-frame clones, some missing. This table holds 2 million to 2.5 million clones, around 93% found once. The data belong to a study of shared clonotypes between healthy human individuals. Study context: Every donor yielded three CD4 naive, three CD4 memory, two CD8 naive and one CD8 memory plate.

CD4+ cells yielded CD45RA+ naive and CD45RA-negative memory subsets. The TCR sequence derives from a man aged 18-30 years in good health. Some clones in this sample may be carry-over from other donors' samples. This sequence joins TRBV10-1 and TRBJ2-5, with D perhaps TRBD1 or TRBD2 (5 bases each). Sequencing was carried out using naive CD4+ T cells from PBMCs. Noted subset: CD45RA+ positively selected. This CDR3 reads CASSRDGGWTQYF. CDR3 nucleotides: TGCGCCAGCAGTCGGGACGGTGGATGGACCCAGTACTTC.